The 13 T cell receptor beta chains listed next were all sequenced from one sample in a study of early T cells in non-severe SARS-CoV-2 infection. TCRdb re-derived calls from the 5' RACE reads in MiXCR, one entry per CDR3 protein. This table has approximately 70,000 distinct CDR3 sequences, about 12% appearing once. Sequences were derived from whole blood, sampled at baseline. The origin of the receptors is an adult who was a healthcare worker with PCR-confirmed SARS-CoV-2 infection or an uninfected control (not recorded which). The donor label of this sample is uncertain.

This clonotype was recorded a few times. V gene TRBV5-5 combines with J gene TRBJ2-3, with TRBD1 identical over 8 bases. CDR1 and CDR2 from the germline V gene are SGHKS and YYEKEE (reference sequence). Trimming cost V 2 bases and J 9 bases; bases outside gene matches: 8. CDR3 length: 14 residues. CDR3 in amino acids: CASSLGTGKDTQYF. As DNA, the CDR3 is TGTGCCAGCAGCTTAGGGACAGGCAAAGACACGCAGTATTTT.

This clonotype was detected only a few times. The chain carries TRBV11-2 and TRBJ2-6; no definite D call. The CDR3 is 17 amino acids. Trimming pared 8 bases from V and 2 bases from J, leaving 19 bases between. In germline, CDR1 is SGHAT, CDR2 FQNNGV. The CDR3 nucleotides read TGTGCCAGCGGACCCCCCTTTTCAGTGGCTGGGGCCAACGTCCTGACTTTC. Its translation is CASGPPFSVAGANVLTF.

This clonotype was picked up a small number of times. The chain employs TRBV6-2 or TRBV6-3 and TRBJ1-1, with a tentative D call TRBD1 (5 bases). With 3 bases removed from V and 3 bases from J, the gap between germline ends came to 11 bases. Per the germline V gene, CDR1 is MNHEY and CDR2 is SVGEGT. The CDR3 loop spans 14 amino acids. The CDR3 reads CASSYWGGDTEAFF. CDR3 sequence (DNA): TGTGCCAGCAGTTATTGGGGAGGGGACACTGAAGCTTTCTTT.

A few counts support this clonotype. The chain combines TRBV10-3 with TRBJ2-7; 7 bases line up with TRBD2. With 7 bases clipped from V and 6 bases from J, the junction kept 9 bases outside the gene matches. Germline values: CDR1 ENHRY, CDR2 SYGVKD. This CDR3 region has 13 residues. The chain's CDR3 is CAINGRRGTEQYF. The CDR3, as DNA: TGTGCCATCAATGGGCGGCGGGGGACCGAGCAGTACTTC.

This clonotype was counted at least ten times. The chain couples TRBV27 to TRBJ1-2; TRBD1 is a possible D gene (5 bases). The V and J ends lost 6 bases and 8 bases respectively, with 19 bases between them. This CDR3 has 14 amino acids. CDR1 and CDR2 (germline): MNHEY, SMNVEV (reference sequence). This CDR3 is CASRKTGDRWGYTF. The DNA of the CDR3 is TGTGCCAGCAGAAAAACGGGGGATCGATGGGGCTACACCTTC.

This clonotype was observed many times. The chain links TRBV12-3 or TRBV12-4 to TRBJ1-1; D gene uncertain. The CDR3 is made up of 13 amino acids. V lost 3 bases and J 5 bases, leaving 10 bases between the germline ends. CDR3 in DNA: TGTGCCAGCAGTTTCCATTTTGGGACTGAAGCTTTCTTT. This gives the protein CASSFHFGTEAFF.

The chain employs TRBV20-1 and TRBJ2-7, with 8 nucleotides matching TRBD1. CDR1 is DFQATT, CDR2 SNEGSKA, per germline (reference sequence). V lost 4 bases, J lost 1 base, and 3 bases stayed unmatched. The CDR3 runs to 13 residues. CDR3 nucleotide sequence: TGCAGTGCTAAGGGGACAGGTTCCTACGAGCAGTACTTC. Translated: CSAKGTGSYEQYF.

The gene calls are TRBV25-1 and TRBJ1-5; no definite D call. Germline loops: CDR1 MGHDK, CDR2 SYGVNS. The CDR3 totals 15 residues. The CDR3 sequence: CARRRKPYSNQPQHF. As DNA, the CDR3 is TGTGCTAGAAGACGGAAACCTTATAGCAATCAGCCCCAGCATTTT.

The rearrangement joins TRBV9 to TRBJ1-4; D possibly corresponds to TRBD1 (6 bases). V was clipped by 2 bases and J by 0 bases, with 17 bases between them. The germline V gene has CDR1 SGDLS and CDR2 YYNGEE. The CDR3 totals 18 residues. The CDR3 nucleotides are TGTGCCAGCAGCGTCGGGACAAGGACCTCTGCAACTAATGAAAAACTGTTTTTT. This translates into CASSVGTRTSATNEKLFF.

This clonotype showed up many times. V usage is TRBV9 and J usage is TRBJ2-5; D is possibly TRBD1 (6 bases). Trimming took off 7 bases at V and 4 bases at J, with 14 bases between the two ends. The germline V gene encodes CDR1 SGDLS and CDR2 YYNGEE. CDR3 length: 13 residues. CDR3 bases: TGTGCCAGCGAAAGCACAGGGCGAGAGACCCAGTACTTC. The encoded protein is CASESTGRETQYF.

There are many counts of this clonotype. The chain links TRBV19 to TRBJ1-5; maybe TRBD1 (6 bases). The CDR3 is made up of 15 amino acids. CDR1 LNHDA and CDR2 SQIVND come from the germline V gene (reference sequence). Trimming shortened V by 3 bases and J by 7 bases, and 16 bases separated the two germline ends. Here the CDR3 reads CASSIEDRGGQPQHF. The CDR3 DNA reads TGTGCCAGTAGTATCGAGGACAGAGGGGGACAGCCCCAGCATTTT.

This clonotype has a count of ten or more. The V gene is TRBV12-3 or TRBV12-4, the J gene TRBJ2-1; a possible D gene is TRBD2 (6 bases). The CDR3 runs 16 residues. V lost 6 bases and J lost 2, with 17 bases in between. CDR3 residues: CASRALRGGTYNEQFF. CDR3 coding DNA: TGTGCCAGCAGAGCGCTCCGAGGCGGGACCTACAATGAGCAGTTCTTC.

The chain has TRBV6-4 and TRBJ1-1; D perhaps matches TRBD1 (6 bases). Germline V gene lookup returns CDR1 MRHNA and CDR2 SNTAGT. This CDR3 is built from 15 residues. Trimming pared 6 bases from V and 3 bases from J, leaving 17 bases between. The CDR3 loop reads CASSEEDSSYTEAFF. The CDR3 DNA is TGTGCCAGCAGCGAGGAGGACAGTTCCTACACTGAAGCTTTCTTT.